The rows below give T cell receptor beta chains drawn from one sample of a study of shared clonotypes between healthy human individuals. Profiling relied on immunoSEQ multiplex PCR, and the TCRdb table lists in-frame clones only, not all of them. This table has more than 550,000 clones, around 70% appearing once. The sample was memory CD4+ T cells sorted from blood. The receptors stem from a woman aged 30 to 39 in good health. Each CDR3 is given without its conserved first and last residue.

J gene: NA; V gene: TRBV4-2; CDR3 protein: ASSQGTPDTSYEQY
J gene: TRBJ2-1; V gene: TRBV28; CDR3 protein: ASSAYDEQF
J gene: TRBJ1-1; V gene: TRBV28; CDR3 protein: ASSSTGLLNTEAF
J gene: TRBJ2-2; V gene: TRBV2; CDR3 protein: ASSEEVTGELF
J gene: TRBJ2-1; V gene: TRBV6-1; CDR3 protein: ASNGQLGDEQF
J gene: TRBJ2-1; V gene: TRBV19; CDR3 protein: ASSTWPYNEQF
J gene: TRBJ1-5; V gene: TRBV25-1; CDR3 protein: ASSDPQGSGQH
J gene: TRBJ2-7; V gene: TRBV28; CDR3 protein: ASSLGGRREQY
J gene: TRBJ2-1; V gene: TRBV5-1; CDR3 protein: ASRRSGRSYNEQF
J gene: TRBJ2-7; V gene: TRBV14; CDR3 protein: ASSSHQGSHEQY
J gene: TRBJ1-1; V gene: TRBV6-1; CDR3 protein: ASSDRAGGNTEAF
J gene: TRBJ1-5; V gene: TRBV9; CDR3 protein: ASSVGPVSNQPQH
J gene: TRBJ2-7; V gene: TRBV18; CDR3 protein: ASSPPSTSYEQY
J gene: TRBJ2-4; V gene: TRBV2; CDR3 protein: ASKLLLQQPEKNIQY
J gene: TRBJ2-3; V gene: TRBV28; CDR3 protein: ASSLGGAGTDTQY
J gene: TRBJ1-2; V gene: TRBV19; CDR3 protein: ASSIDSDNYGYT
J gene: TRBJ2-2; V gene: TRBV28; CDR3 protein: ASSLGLLNTGELF
J gene: TRBJ2-5; V gene: TRBV7-6; CDR3 protein: ASSKQGVGGETQY
J gene: TRBJ1-2; V gene: TRBV11-1; CDR3 protein: ASSPRFGANYGYT
J gene: TRBJ1-1; V gene: TRBV2; CDR3 protein: ASSWQQNTEAF
J gene: TRBJ1-1; V gene: TRBV30; CDR3 protein: AWSRIAEAF
J gene: TRBJ2-1; V gene: TRBV15; CDR3 protein: ATSRQAGGGSLRGEQF
J gene: TRBJ2-2; V gene: TRBV7-3; CDR3 protein: ASKPDTGELF
J gene: TRBJ1-1; V gene: TRBV5-6; CDR3 protein: ASRRGQVEAF
J gene: TRBJ2-7; V gene: TRBV19; CDR3 protein: ASRGQGAHEQY
J gene: TRBJ2-1; V gene: TRBV25-1; CDR3 protein: ASRSGNEQF
J gene: TRBJ1-5; V gene: TRBV28; CDR3 protein: AIWTGSNQPQH
J gene: TRBJ2-3; V gene: TRBV14; CDR3 protein: ASSQVGTDTQY
J gene: TRBJ2-3; V gene: TRBV12-5; CDR3 protein: ASGLTSGKVDTQY
J gene: TRBJ2-1; V gene: TRBV5-5; CDR3 protein: ASSLVPGETMNEQF
J gene: TRBJ2-2; V gene: TRBV11-2; CDR3 protein: ASSLSPTNTGELF
J gene: TRBJ1-5; V gene: TRBV19; CDR3 protein: ASRITGNGHQPQH
J gene: TRBJ2-7; V gene: TRBV30; CDR3 protein: AWSGTGAYEQY
J gene: TRBJ2-1; V gene: TRBV2; CDR3 protein: ASSLPSVRISLYNEQF
J gene: TRBJ1-5; V gene: TRBV29-1; CDR3 protein: SVKDSGENQPQH
J gene: TRBJ2-5; V gene: TRBV28; CDR3 protein: ASSNYRSRETQY
J gene: TRBJ2-3; V gene: TRBV9; CDR3 protein: ASSVALSTDTQY
J gene: TRBJ1-1; V gene: TRBV6-6; CDR3 protein: ASSYPSSGGGTEAF
J gene: TRBJ1-1; V gene: TRBV18; CDR3 protein: ASSPNPGTEAF
J gene: TRBJ1-1; V gene: TRBV11-2; CDR3 protein: ASSIDREGTEAF
J gene: TRBJ2-5; V gene: TRBV6-5; CDR3 protein: ASSPSSGGGTQY
J gene: TRBJ2-1; V gene: TRBV4-2; CDR3 protein: ASSQSGSQF
J gene: TRBJ2-7; V gene: TRBV28; CDR3 protein: ASSFSLAGLSYEQY
J gene: TRBJ2-4; V gene: TRBV18; CDR3 protein: ASSPQMGASGRAGNIQY
J gene: TRBJ2-2; V gene: TRBV28; CDR3 protein: ASSSTSFPGELF
J gene: TRBJ1-1; V gene: TRBV5-1; CDR3 protein: ASSLVIREGNTEAF